This TCR beta chain was recorded in a study of tumor-infiltrating lymphocytes in primary liver carcinoma. Study results and limitations: Against blood, tumors held a significantly higher top-250-clone fraction (p = 0.039).

Remarks on this clonotype: What it binds is unknown. At one boundary the junction diverges from the germline segment, which might be a read error.

RNA and DNA were co-extracted from approximately 20-30 mg of unsorted bulk tissue. From approximately 490 ng total RNA, TCR beta cDNA was generated with a primer in the constant region. ARM-PCR was slightly modified, and three nested multiplex PCR rounds with it gave rise to the TCR beta libraries. Via MiXCR, TCRdb re-called the multiplex PCR reads, giving one row per CDR3 protein. The profile shows over 45,000 distinct CDR3 sequences, just over 70% of them singletons. The TCR sequence derives from a man between 35 and 55 years old with primary liver carcinoma and hepatitis B virus infection. The sample taken for sequencing was liver tumor tissue from sampling region 5. This sample's subset: tumor region T5, tumor centre.

The CDR3 nucleotides are TGTGCCAGCAGACTACAGGGCCACGATCAGTACTTC. Translation: CASRLQGHDQYF. J is TRBJ2-7 and V is TRBV12-3 or TRBV12-4, with a possible D match to TRBD1 (6 bases). The CDR3 extends over 12 amino acids.